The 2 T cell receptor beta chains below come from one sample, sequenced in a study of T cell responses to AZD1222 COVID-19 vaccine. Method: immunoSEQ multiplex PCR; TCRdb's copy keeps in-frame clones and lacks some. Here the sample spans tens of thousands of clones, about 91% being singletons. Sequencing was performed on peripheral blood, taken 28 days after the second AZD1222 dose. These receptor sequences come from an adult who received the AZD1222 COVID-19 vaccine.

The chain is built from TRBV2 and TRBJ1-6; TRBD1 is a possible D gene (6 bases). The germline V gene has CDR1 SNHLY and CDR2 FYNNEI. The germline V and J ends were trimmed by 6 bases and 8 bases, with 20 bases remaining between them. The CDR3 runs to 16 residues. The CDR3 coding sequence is TGTGCCAGCAGCTCGTACCAGGGCCCAGGGGATTCACCCCTCCACTTT. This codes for CASSSYQGPGDSPLHF.

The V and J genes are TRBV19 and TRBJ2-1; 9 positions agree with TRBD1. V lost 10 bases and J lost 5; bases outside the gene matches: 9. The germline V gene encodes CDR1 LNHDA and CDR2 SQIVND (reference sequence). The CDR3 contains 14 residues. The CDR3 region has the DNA TGTGCCACCAAGGGGGGGGACAGGGACAATGAGCAGTTCTTC. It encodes CATKGGDRDNEQFF.